This T cell receptor beta chain appears in the sequencing data of a study of regulatory T cells in long-lasting Graves disease. This clonotype was found many times. Arm-PCR of CDR3 regions and iRepertoire HTBI primers were the basis on which TCR beta libraries were built. TCRdb re-called the multiplex PCR reads with MiXCR, one entry per CDR3 protein. The data contain roughly 440,000 distinct CDR3 sequences, 16% of them singletons. Described time point: newly diagnosed GD, antithyroid drugs for less than 3 months. RNA from PBMCs was the source of the TCR library. The CDR3 extends over 14 amino acids. J gave up 4 bases and V 3 bases, and 1 base lay outside the gene matches. Germline V gene lookup returns CDR1 MDHEN and CDR2 SYDVKM. These data were also filed under a second study, of T cells in Graves' hyperthyroidism and ophthalmopathy.

J is TRBJ2-5 and V is TRBV28, with 11 bases aligning to TRBD2. Sequenced here: peripheral blood mononuclear cells (PBMCs), sampled at new diagnosis, from a patient treated with antithyroid drugs. The sequence was collected from a woman between 18 and 29 years old with Graves disease. The CDR3 DNA follows: TGTGCCAGCAGTTTTAGCGGGAGGGCAGAGACCCAGTACTTC. Protein product: CASSFSGRAETQYF.